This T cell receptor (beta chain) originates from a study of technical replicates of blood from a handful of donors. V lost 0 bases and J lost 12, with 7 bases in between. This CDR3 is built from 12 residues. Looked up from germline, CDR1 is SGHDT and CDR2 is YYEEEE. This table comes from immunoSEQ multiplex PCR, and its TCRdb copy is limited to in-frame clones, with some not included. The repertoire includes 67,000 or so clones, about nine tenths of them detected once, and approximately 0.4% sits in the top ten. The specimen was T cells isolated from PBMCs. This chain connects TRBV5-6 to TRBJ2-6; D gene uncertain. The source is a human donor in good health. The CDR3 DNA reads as TGTGCCAGCAGCTTGGGGGCCGGCGTCCTGACTTTC. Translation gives CASSLGAGVLTF.